This TCR beta chain was obtained from a study of T cell repertoires in cytomegalovirus infection. Across the study: It was the public TCR beta signatures that indicated both CMV infection and matching HLA type.

TCRdb passed the reads through MiXCR, listing each CDR3 protein once. The repertoire holds under 150,000 distinct CDR3 sequences, with about 33% as singletons. This clonotype came up many times. Antigen: not known. From germline, CDR1 is SGHVS and CDR2 FQNEAQ. V shed 3 bases and J shed 4 bases, with 15 bases lying between them. The CDR3 length is 16 residues. The starting material was CD8+ T cells from cultured PBMCs, obtained from culture after CMV antigen stimulation. The chain recombines TRBV7-8 with TRBJ1-4; no clear D. This receptor was obtained from a human donor in good health (CMV status not recorded). Some clones in this sample may be carry-over from other donors' samples. The CDR3 DNA reads TGTGCCAGCAGCTTCCCCCCGTGGGCGGATAATGAAAAACTGTTTTTT. Amino acid sequence: CASSFPPWADNEKLFF.